These 14 T cell receptor beta chains were sequenced from one sample in a study of PD-1 blockade in classical Hodgkin lymphoma. Measured with immunoSEQ multiplex PCR; TCRdb has only the in-frame clones, and not every one. The sample includes 19,000 or so clones, about 81% of them seen just once. Every patient relapsed after autologous stem cell transplantation, and brentuximab vedotin exposure varied. The specimen comprised peripheral blood mononuclear cells (PBMCs), sampled at baseline. The receptors here all came from a human donor with classical Hodgkin lymphoma.

The chain carries TRBV30 and TRBJ2-1; 11 bases are shared with TRBD1. This CDR3 spans 15 amino acids. The junction had 7 bases not matched to a gene; V was cut back by 3 bases and J by 6 bases. Germline CDR1 reads GTSNPN; CDR2 reads SVGIG (reference sequence). The CDR3: CAWSPGTGGGNEQFF. CDR3 nucleotides: TGTGCCTGGAGCCCCGGGACAGGGGGTGGCAATGAGCAGTTCTTC.

The chain employs TRBV6-1 and TRBJ1-2; the match to TRBD1 covers 9 bases. Trimming at V came to 0 bases and at J to 1 base, leaving 6 bases not matched to a gene. The length of the CDR3 is 17 residues. Germline-derived CDR1 and CDR2 are MNHNS and SASEGT. The CDR3 coding sequence is TGTGCCAGCAGTGAAGCGCTGACAGGGGGATATAACTATGGCTACACCTTC. Amino acid sequence: CASSEALTGGYNYGYTF.

This clone has a single count. This chain joins TRBV6-1 and TRBJ2-7; possibly TRBD2 for D (5 bases). The CDR3 is 15 residues long. Germline lookup yields CDR1 MNHNS and CDR2 SASEGT. Trimming cost V 0 bases and J 2 bases, with 11 bases left between them. DNA for the CDR3: TGTGCCAGCAGTGAAGCTCCCACTAGGACCTACGAGCAGTACTTC. This gives the protein CASSEAPTRTYEQYF.

This clone appeared once. The chain uses TRBV7-9 and TRBJ1-3, with a weak D call TRBD1 (5 bases). Trimming took off 5 bases at V and 4 bases at J, with 12 bases between the two ends. CDR1 and CDR2 from the germline V gene are SEHNR and FQNEAQ (reference sequence). This CDR3 spans 14 amino acids. CDR3 in DNA: TGTGCCAGCAGCCCGAGCTGGGACGGAAACACCATATATTTT. Translating it yields CASSPSWDGNTIYF. The variable domain in full, completed from reference TRBV7-9 and TRBJ1-3, reads DTGVSQNPRHKITKRGQNVTFRCDPISEHNRLYWYRQTLGQGPEFLTYFQNEAQLEKSRLLSDRFSAERPKGSFSTLEIQRTEQGDSAMYLCASSPSWDGNTIYFGEGSWLTVV.

This sequence joins TRBV18 and TRBJ1-1, with 9 bases fitting TRBD1. Germline V gene lookup returns CDR1 KGHSH and CDR2 LQKENI. Trimming removed 3 bases from V and 1 base from J; junction bases left unmatched: 9. CDR3 length: 17 amino acids. The CDR3 loop is CASSPTGGTLPNTEAFF. In DNA, the CDR3 is TGTGCCAGCTCACCTACAGGGGGCACGCTGCCGAACACTGAAGCTTTCTTT.

V and J are TRBV23-1 and TRBJ2-7, with D possibly matching TRBD1 (5 bases). TRBV23-1 is an ORF for which the function is uncertain. The length of the CDR3 is 13 residues. Trimming took 3 bases from V and 2 from J, leaving 8 bases between them. CDR3 in DNA: TGCGCCAGCAGTCAGCAGGGTCCCTACGAGCAGTACTTC. Protein: CASSQQGPYEQYF.

This clone was seen more than once but under ten times. The chain combines TRBV11-2 with TRBJ2-7; TRBD1 matches 9 bases. Unmatched junction bases numbered 12, after V lost 5 bases and J lost 7 bases. CDR1 is SGHAT, CDR2 FQNNGV, per germline. CDR3 size: 15 residues. CDR3 DNA: TGTGCCAGCAGCCCCGCCGGGACAGGGAGTGGGGAGCAGTACTTC. Amino acid sequence: CASSPAGTGSGEQYF.

The rearrangement uses TRBV30 and TRBJ1-2, with TRBD1 identical over 8 bases. The V segment lost 5 bases and the J segment 4 bases; nucleotides outside the gene matches: 6. This CDR3 is 13 amino acids long. CDR1 is GTSNPN and CDR2 is SVGIG in the germline V gene (reference sequence). CDR3 sequence: CAWSRTGRYGYTF. The CDR3 nucleotides read TGTGCCTGGTCGCGGACAGGGCGCTATGGCTACACCTTC.

The table lists this clone with a few counts. The V and J genes are TRBV2 and TRBJ2-7, with D hard to call. Germline V gene data show CDR1 as SNHLY and CDR2 as FYNNEI. The CDR3 covers 12 residues. V lost 7 bases to trimming and J lost 0 bases, with 7 bases between them. The CDR3 DNA follows: TGTGCCAGCACTGACCACTCCTACGAGCAGTACTTC. This gives the protein CASTDHSYEQYF.

This clone has just one count. The chain is built from TRBV7-9 and TRBJ2-7; 7 bases fit TRBD1. J lost 5 bases, V lost 3 bases, and 10 bases had no gene match. The CDR3 is 15 amino acids. Germline CDR1 reads SEHNR; CDR2 reads FQNEAQ (reference sequence). The CDR3 nucleotides read TGTGCCAGCAGCTTCTACGGGACAGTTAAGGACGAGCAGTACTTC. Translation: CASSFYGTVKDEQYF.

J is TRBJ2-5 and V is TRBV11-2; 9 bases are a match to TRBD2. V lost 3 bases, J lost 2 bases, and 4 bases stayed unmatched. Germline loops: CDR1 SGHAT, CDR2 FQNNGV. CDR3 size: 15 residues. CDR3 region: CASSFGTSRQETQYF. As DNA, the CDR3 is TGTGCCAGCAGCTTCGGGACTAGCAGACAAGAGACCCAGTACTTC.

A few counts support this clone. The chain has TRBV28 and TRBJ2-5; the D is unclear. This CDR3 region has 12 residues. Germline values: CDR1 MDHEN, CDR2 SYDVKM. Trimming removed 3 bases at V and 5 bases at J, with 7 bases between. This CDR3 reads CASSFSRETQYF. In DNA, the CDR3 is TGTGCCAGCAGTTTTTCACGGGAGACCCAGTACTTC.

This clone was seen a single time. The CDR3 loop reads CASRSGSGDHYEQYF. The CDR3 DNA follows: TGTGCCAGCAGAAGCGGGAGTGGGGATCACTACGAGCAGTACTTC. The V and J genes are TRBV28 and TRBJ2-7; 8 bases fit TRBD2. V shed 6 bases, J shed 3 bases, and the junction held 10 bases outside the gene matches. CDR3 length: 15 residues. The germline V gene has CDR1 MDHEN and CDR2 SYDVKM.

The gene calls are TRBV11-3 and TRBJ2-2, with unresolved D. The CDR3 consists of 14 residues. Germline V CDR1 and CDR2: SGHNT, YENEEA. V lost 4 bases and J 1 base, leaving 7 bases between the germline ends. CDR3 in DNA: TGTGCCAGCAGCTCCATCGTGAACACCGGGGAGCTGTTTTTT. Its translation is CASSSIVNTGELFF.